This is a list of T cell receptor beta chains from one sample in a study of blood T cell repertoires in COVID-19. TCRdb keeps only in-frame clones here, not all; method: immunoSEQ multiplex PCR. The sample shows 120,000 or so clones, 76% of them seen only once. Sequencing was done on a sample of peripheral blood. All receptors come from an elderly woman with acute or convalescent COVID-19. Each CDR3 is given with its conserved first and last residue. D genes are given only for firm matches. Clone size is not always given. Where it is, it says once, few, many or a class for expanded clones.

d_gene	j_gene	v_gene	abundance	CDR3nt	CDR3aa
.	TRBJ2-3	TRBV11-2	.	TGTGCCAGCAGCTTAGGGGGGGTTAGTACAGATACGCAGTATTTT	CASSLGGVSTDTQYF
.	TRBJ1-6	TRBV3-1/TRBV3-2	.	TGTGCCAGCAAACTCTCCTATAATTCACCCCTCCACTTT	CASKLSYNSPLHF
.	TRBJ1-1	TRBV2	.	TGTGCCAGCGGGTTTTTTGGGGAGGATACTGAAGCTTTCTTT	CASGFFGEDTEAFF
.	TRBJ2-7	TRBV27	.	TGTGCCAGCAGTAGAAAGGGACTCCCGAGCTCCTACGAGCAGTACTTC	CASSRKGLPSSYEQYF
TRBD1	TRBJ1-5	TRBV19	.	TGTGCCAGTAGTGTCAACAGGGGGCAGACTCAGCCCCAGCATTTT	CASSVNRGQTQPQHF
.	TRBJ1-4	TRBV10-3	.	TGTGCCATCAGTGCGGACAGCGGGGCTAATGAAAAACTGTTTTTT	CAISADSGANEKLFF
.	TRBJ1-1	TRBV18	.	TGTGCCAGCTCATCGGGGGAAACTGAAGCTTTCTTT	CASSSGETEAFF
.	TRBJ2-2	TRBV7-9	once	TGTGCCAGCAGTTTTCGACAGAGTATGGCCGGGGAGCTGTTTTTT	CASSFRQSMAGELFF
.	TRBJ1-1	TRBV7-2	few	TGTGCCAGCAGCTTGGGCAGGGTGAGTCAAACTGAAGCTTTCTTT	CASSLGRVSQTEAFF
.	TRBJ1-1	TRBV30	.	TGTGCCTGGAGGTCAGGCACTGAAGCTTTCTTT	CAWRSGTEAFF
.	TRBJ1-1	TRBV10-1	.	TGCGCCAGCAGGTCGGGGGAATCGACTGAAGCTTTCTTT	CASRSGESTEAFF
TRBD1	TRBJ1-1	TRBV6-2/TRBV6-3	.	TGTGCCAGCGGCCACGGGGGGACAGGGGTCGCTGAAGCTTTCTTT	CASGHGGTGVAEAFF
.	TRBJ1-2	TRBV28	.	TGTGCCAGCAGTTTAACGGAGGCAGGCTACACCTTC	CASSLTEAGYTF
TRBD1	TRBJ1-2	TRBV6-5	.	TGTGCCAGCAGTCCACCGAATCCAGGGGGAACTGGCTACACCTTC	CASSPPNPGGTGYTF
TRBD2	TRBJ2-1	TRBV3-1/TRBV3-2	.	TGTGCCAGCAGCCCGACTAGCGGGGGCCTCAATGAGCAGTTCTTC	CASSPTSGGLNEQFF
.	TRBJ2-5	TRBV4-2	.	TGTGCCAGCAGCCAAGAGCGGGGTATAGAGACCCAGTACTTC	CASSQERGIETQYF
.	TRBJ1-5	TRBV20-1	.	TGCAGTGCTAGTCCAGGCCAGGCCTATCAGCCCCAGCATTTT	CSASPGQAYQPQHF
TRBD2	TRBJ2-1	TRBV12-3/TRBV12-4	.	TGTGCCAGCAGTTTATTCAGCGGGGTTGAGCAGTTCTTC	CASSLFSGVEQFF
TRBD1	TRBJ1-5	TRBV2	.	TGTGCCAGCAGTGGAACGGGACAGTATAGCAATCAGCCCCAGCATTTT	CASSGTGQYSNQPQHF
.	TRBJ1-1	TRBV20-1	.	TGCAGTGCCCCGGGATCTGAAGCTTTCTTT	CSAPGSEAFF
.	TRBJ1-1	TRBV9	.	TGTGCCAGCAGCGTAGGGTTCTCGAGAGAAGCTTTCTTT	CASSVGFSREAFF
.	TRBJ1-1	TRBV6-5	.	TGTGCCAGCGGTAAGGGGCGGAGGGACACTGAAGCTTTCTTT	CASGKGRRDTEAFF
TRBD1	TRBJ1-1	TRBV3-1/TRBV3-2	once	TGTGCCAGCAGCCACTCGACAGGGGGGACTGAAGCTTTCTTT	CASSHSTGGTEAFF
TRBD1	TRBJ1-4	TRBV6-6	.	TGTGCCAGCAGTTCCGGACAGGGTGAAGAAAAACTGTTTTTT	CASSSGQGEEKLFF
TRBD1	TRBJ2-5	TRBV24-1	.	TGTGCCACCAGTGTCGGGGCAGGGGGCCCAGAGACCCAGTACTTC	CATSVGAGGPETQYF
TRBD2	TRBJ2-1	TRBV4-1	.	TGCGCCAGCAGTCAAAGAAGTAGCGGGAGGCTGAGCTCCTACAATGAGCAGTTCTTC	CASSQRSSGRLSSYNEQFF
.	TRBJ2-1	TRBV5-1	.	TGCGCCAGCCAAACAGGGAATGCGGGCAATGAGCAGTTCTTC	CASQTGNAGNEQFF
TRBD1	TRBJ1-5	TRBV6-6	.	TGTGCCAGCAGTTATCGACAGGGGGACAATCAGCCCCAGCATTTT	CASSYRQGDNQPQHF
TRBD2	TRBJ2-5	TRBV6-5	once	TGTGCCAGCAGTTACTCGCGGGGGGGCCGGGAGACCCAGTACTTC	CASSYSRGGRETQYF
.	TRBJ2-3	TRBV25-1	.	TGTGCCAGCAGTGAGGGGCGAAGCACAGATACGCAGTATTTT	CASSEGRSTDTQYF
TRBD1	TRBJ2-3	TRBV28	.	TGTGCCAGCACCCCCGGGGACAGGGACGCAGATACGCAGTATTTT	CASTPGDRDADTQYF
.	TRBJ2-3	TRBV24-1	.	TGTGCCACCAGTGATTATCCAGGGGTGAGCACAGATACGCAGTATTTT	CATSDYPGVSTDTQYF
TRBD1	TRBJ2-7	TRBV7-6	.	TGTGCCAGCAGCCCAGACAGGGTACGGGTCTACGAGCAGTACTTC	CASSPDRVRVYEQYF
TRBD2	TRBJ2-7	TRBV7-9	once	TGTGCCAGCAGCTTACTAGCGGGGCCTCGGGTCGAGCAGTACTTC	CASSLLAGPRVEQYF
.	TRBJ2-7	TRBV6-5	.	TGTGCCAGCAACCCGGGAGCCTTTATAGCCTACGAGCAGTACTTC	CASNPGAFIAYEQYF
.	TRBJ1-4	TRBV30	once	TGTGCCTGGAGTGTATTCGAATTCGGGAAACTGTTTTTT	CAWSVFEFGKLFF
TRBD1	TRBJ2-5	TRBV11-2	.	TGTGCCAGCAGGTCCATCAGGGGGTTCCTGGAGACCCAGTACTTC	CASRSIRGFLETQYF
.	TRBJ1-2	TRBV10-3	.	TGTGCCATCAGTGAGTCGATCCAGACAGGCTACACCTTC	CAISESIQTGYTF
TRBD1	TRBJ1-1	TRBV14	.	TGTGCCAGCAGCAAAGACAGGGGAGCTGAAGCTTTCTTT	CASSKDRGAEAFF
.	TRBJ2-1	TRBV9	few	TGTGCCAGCAGCGTAGTAACGGTCGGCGGGTCCGGTGAGCAGTTCTTC	CASSVVTVGGSGEQFF
.	TRBJ2-3	TRBV7-6	once	TGTGCCAGCAGCCTACCCTCTGCGGGAAGTACAGATACGCAGTATTTT	CASSLPSAGSTDTQYF
TRBD2	TRBJ2-1	TRBV28	.	TGTGCCAGCAGTTCGTTAGCGGGAGACACCTACAATGAGCAGTTCTTC	CASSSLAGDTYNEQFF
TRBD1	TRBJ2-5	TRBV5-5	.	TGTGCCAGCAGCTACCTGACAGGGGTTCAAGAGACCCAGTACTTC	CASSYLTGVQETQYF
.	TRBJ1-6	TRBV5-8	.	TGTGCCAGCAGCCAGGGATCTTATAATTCACCCCTCCACTTT	CASSQGSYNSPLHF
TRBD2	TRBJ2-3	TRBV11-3	.	TGTGCCAGCAGCCCCTCGGGACTAGACAGCACAGATACGCAGTATTTT	CASSPSGLDSTDTQYF
.	TRBJ1-2	TRBV3-1/TRBV3-2	.	TGTGCCAGCAGCCAAGGATCAGGGATAGATGGCTACACCTTC	CASSQGSGIDGYTF
.	TRBJ1-5	TRBV6-1	.	TGTGCCAGCGCGGGGATTACGAGCAATCAGCCCCAGCATTTT	CASAGITSNQPQHF
.	TRBJ2-5	TRBV7-2	.	TGTGCCAGCATGCCCGCCCACTATGAGACCCAGTACTTC	CASMPAHYETQYF